The source of this T cell receptor beta chain is a study of T cell responses to AZD1222 COVID-19 vaccine (dated by TCRdb to the early 2020s). Background on the whole study: TCR sequencing was performed for 233 trial participants, of whom about 200 were given two doses of AZD1222 and approximately 25 were given two doses of MenACWY control vaccine. Trial participants were enrolled by age into subgroups of 18-55, 56-69 and 70-plus years, and around 140, 26 and 57 TCR-sequenced participants, respectively, were included in these subgroups. Study-wide findings and limitations: Most participants were white British and females outnumbered males, and the authors suggested that clonal diversity may have been underestimated. Nearly half of unique spike-specific TCRs reportedly recognized epitopes outside regions mutated in the B.1.351 and B.1.1.7 variants. A significant rise in spike-specific TCR breadth and depth was observed after two AZD1222 doses relative to day 0 and relative to MenACWY recipients. In the small 56-69-year group, the increase in depth fell short of significance, most likely because of low power. Conclusions about previously exposed vaccinees were limited because only a handful of AZD1222 recipients were SARS-CoV-2 seropositive at baseline. Vaccine-associated CD4 TCRs spanned the whole spike protein, with dominant responses in regions 160-218 and 743-854. Because no samples from the day 14 peak response were available, repertoires could be characterized only after the peak T cell response.

The CDR3 regions of human TCRbeta chains were analyzed by immunosequencing. The paper's processing steps were these. TCRs in the repertoires were compared against a reference library of SARS-CoV-2-specific TCRs that had been generated with the MIRA antigen-specificity platform. Breadth meant the fraction of unique TCRs that were SARS-CoV-2-associated, whereas depth meant the fraction of total T cells that were SARS-CoV-2-associated. Using the MIRA data, each spike-specific TCR was assigned both to the spike region to which the TCR was reactive and to a CD4 or CD8 class. Log10-transformed breadth and depth values were compared by one-way ANOVA with Sidak's multiple comparisons tests. In its TCRdb copy, this immuneACCESS table keeps in-frame sequences only and misses some clones. Where compared with another copy, unresolved V genes explain less than half of these, and the others have no known cause. Clone size and V and J calls were adopted from that table, with D and trimming inferred from the DNA. The sample includes some 200,000 clones, with around 93% observed a single time. Over 0.95% of the sample belongs to the ten largest clones.

Sample time point, as interpreted from the label and publication: about 28 days (+/-7) after the second vaccine dose. AZD1222 recipients given second doses at about 4 weeks or at about 12 weeks were pooled, since spike-specific TCR depth and breadth were not found to differ between the two schedules. The vaccinee samples were drawn from two UK trials, COV001 and COV002, one of which was a single-blind randomized controlled phase 2/3 trial testing AZD1222 (ChAdOx1 nCoV-19) in healthy adults. Trial participant PBMC samples were collected at day 0 and day 28 after the second dose for TCRbeta chain sequencing. Taken from cysteine to phenylalanine, the CDR3 has 13 residues. Just the 39-base CDR3 DNA is kept, in frame starting at base 1. Looking up the germline V gene yields CDR1 MDHEN and CDR2 SYDVKM. Cut back by 7 bases and 9 bases, the V and J ends lie 16 bases apart. This clone was counted only a few times. It lacks a known antigen. No qualities accompany the bases; no much larger clone lies one base away.

The chain employs TRBV28 and TRBJ2-1; the D segment cannot be called with confidence. Material: peripheral blood, obtained 28 days after the second AZD1222 dose. The TCR was taken from an adult who received the AZD1222 COVID-19 vaccine. In nucleotides, the sequence is TGTGCCAGCACCCAAACCGCCCTGGGTGAGCAGTTCTTC. This encodes CASTQTALGEQFF.